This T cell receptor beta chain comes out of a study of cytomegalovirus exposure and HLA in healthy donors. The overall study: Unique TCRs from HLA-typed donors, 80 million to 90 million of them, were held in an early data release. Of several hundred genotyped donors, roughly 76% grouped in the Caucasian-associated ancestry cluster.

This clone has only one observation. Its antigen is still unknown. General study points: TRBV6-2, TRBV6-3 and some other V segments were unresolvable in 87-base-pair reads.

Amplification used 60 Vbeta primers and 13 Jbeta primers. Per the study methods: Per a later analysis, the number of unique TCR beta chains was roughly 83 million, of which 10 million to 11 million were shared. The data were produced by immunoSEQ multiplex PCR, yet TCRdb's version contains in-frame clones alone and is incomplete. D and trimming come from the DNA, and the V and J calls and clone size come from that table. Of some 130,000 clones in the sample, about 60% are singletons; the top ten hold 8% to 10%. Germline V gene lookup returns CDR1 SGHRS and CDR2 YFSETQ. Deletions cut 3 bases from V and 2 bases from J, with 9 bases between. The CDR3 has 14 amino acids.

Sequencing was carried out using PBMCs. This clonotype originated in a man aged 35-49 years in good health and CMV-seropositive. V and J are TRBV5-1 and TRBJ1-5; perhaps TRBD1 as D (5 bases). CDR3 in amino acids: CASSSSGGNQPQHF. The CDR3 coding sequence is TGCGCCAGCAGCTCTTCGGGGGGCAATCAGCCCCAGCATTTT. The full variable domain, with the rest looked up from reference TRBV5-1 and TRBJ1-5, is KAGVTQTPRYLIKTRGQQVTLSCSPISGHRSVSWYQQTPGQGLQFLFEYFSETQRNKGNFPGRFSGRQFSNSRSEMNVSTLELGDSALYLCASSSSGGNQPQHFGDGTRLSIL.